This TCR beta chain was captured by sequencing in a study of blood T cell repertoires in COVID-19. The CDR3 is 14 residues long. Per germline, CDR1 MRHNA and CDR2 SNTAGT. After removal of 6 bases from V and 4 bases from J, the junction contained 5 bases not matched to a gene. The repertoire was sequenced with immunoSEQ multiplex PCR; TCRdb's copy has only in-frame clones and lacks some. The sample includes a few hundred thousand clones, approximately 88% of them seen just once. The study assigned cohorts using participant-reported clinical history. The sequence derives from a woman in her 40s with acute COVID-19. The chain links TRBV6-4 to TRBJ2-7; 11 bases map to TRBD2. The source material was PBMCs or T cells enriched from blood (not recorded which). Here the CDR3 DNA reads TGTGCCAGCAGGGAGACTAGCGGGAATTACGAGCAGTACTTC. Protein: CASRETSGNYEQYF.